This TCR beta chain was retrieved from a study of blood T cells in healthy people across ages. Alongside a J-beta primer mix, a sample-barcoded 5' primer served in a second PCR lasting about 6 to 11 cycles. From the 5' RACE reads, TCRdb called clonotypes with MiXCR, one entry per CDR3 protein. The sample records about 280,000 distinct CDR3 sequences, 25% to 30% being singletons. This clonotype appeared a few times. Per sample, extraction of total RNA gave at least 5.5 micrograms in every case. Trimming took off 8 bases at V and 8 bases at J, with 13 bases between the two ends. This CDR3 comprises 12 residues. Germline values: CDR1 LGHDT, CDR2 YNNKEL (reference sequence).

The chain couples TRBV3-1 to TRBJ2-1, with TRBD1 as a possible D gene (5 bases). The sequence derives from a woman aged 70-85 years in good health. The sequencing input was blood. The CDR3 spells CASARQGDEQFF. CDR3 DNA sequence: TGTGCCAGCGCCCGACAAGGGGATGAGCAGTTCTTC.